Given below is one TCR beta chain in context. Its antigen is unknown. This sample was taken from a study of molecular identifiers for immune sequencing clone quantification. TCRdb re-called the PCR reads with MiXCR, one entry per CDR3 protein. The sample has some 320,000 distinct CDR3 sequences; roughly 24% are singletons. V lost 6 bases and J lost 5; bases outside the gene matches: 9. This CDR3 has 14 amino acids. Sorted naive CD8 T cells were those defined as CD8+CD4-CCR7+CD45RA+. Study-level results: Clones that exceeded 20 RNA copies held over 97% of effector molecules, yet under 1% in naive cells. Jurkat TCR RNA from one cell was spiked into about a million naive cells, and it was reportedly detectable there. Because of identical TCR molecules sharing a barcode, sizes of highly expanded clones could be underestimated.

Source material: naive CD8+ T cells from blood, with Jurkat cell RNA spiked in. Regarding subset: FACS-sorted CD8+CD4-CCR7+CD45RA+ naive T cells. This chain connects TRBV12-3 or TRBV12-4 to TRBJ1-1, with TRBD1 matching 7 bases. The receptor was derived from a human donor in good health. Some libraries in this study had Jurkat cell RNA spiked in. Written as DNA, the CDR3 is TGTGCCAGCAGCACTCACAAGACAGGGACTGAAGCTTTCTTT. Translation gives CASSTHKTGTEAFF.